This entry concerns a single T cell receptor (beta chain). No antigen is known for it. These donors counted as nominally healthy when sampled, but unrecorded immune exposures were likely. The data were obtained in a study of cytomegalovirus exposure and HLA in healthy donors. Study-wide results and caveats: Several of the most significant clusters were apparently associated with common viral pathogens in a later analysis.

Germline lookup yields CDR1 SGDLS and CDR2 YYNGEE. The CDR3 loop spans 14 amino acids. Trimming removed 4 bases at V and 3 bases at J, with 14 bases between. Vbeta (60) and Jbeta (13) primers were used in the PCR. The repertoire was sequenced with immunoSEQ multiplex PCR; TCRdb's copy has only in-frame clones and lacks some. The sample carries under 200,000 clones, 70% to 85% recorded once. This TCR was sampled from a woman aged 40 to 50 in good health and CMV-seronegative. Sequenced input: PBMCs. This chain joins TRBV9 and TRBJ2-7; weak D call: TRBD1 (5 bases). The CDR3 spells CASSPWTQGYEQYF. CDR3 sequence (DNA): TGTGCCAGCAGCCCGTGGACCCAGGGCTACGAGCAGTACTTC.